The rows below give T cell receptor beta chains drawn from one sample of a study of blood T cell repertoires in COVID-19. The assay was immunoSEQ multiplex PCR, and TCRdb's table has in-frame clones only and misses some. The sample includes about 88,000 clones, roughly 90% seen only once; the top ten take over 1.5%. The material sequenced was peripheral blood. The receptors derive from a man in his fifties or sixties with acute or convalescent COVID-19. Both conserved end residues are part of each CDR3. D genes are given only for firm matches. Not all rows give a size; the values are once, few, many and, for expanded clones, a class.

v_gene: TRBV5-1
d_gene: TRBD1
abundance: NA
j_gene: TRBJ2-6
CDR3nt: TGCGCCAGCAGCACTGACAGGGCTGGGGCCAACGTCCTGACTTTC
CDR3aa: CASSTDRAGANVLTF

v_gene: TRBV7-2
d_gene: NA
abundance: NA
j_gene: TRBJ1-6
CDR3nt: TGTGCCAGCAGCTTAAACTCCCCTGATAATTCACCCCTCCACTTT
CDR3aa: CASSLNSPDNSPLHF

v_gene: TRBV5-6
d_gene: TRBD1
abundance: NA
j_gene: TRBJ2-7
CDR3nt: TGTGCCAGCAGCTTGGAATGGACAGGCTCCTACGAGCAGTACTTC
CDR3aa: CASSLEWTGSYEQYF

v_gene: TRBV7-9
d_gene: TRBD1
abundance: NA
j_gene: TRBJ1-4
CDR3nt: TGTGCCAGCAGCCCCCCGGACAGGGGATATGAAAAACTGTTTTTT
CDR3aa: CASSPPDRGYEKLFF

v_gene: TRBV9
d_gene: NA
abundance: NA
j_gene: TRBJ2-5
CDR3nt: TGTGCCAGCAAGGGGGGGTTCGACGAGACCCAGTACTTC
CDR3aa: CASKGGFDETQYF

v_gene: TRBV7-6
d_gene: TRBD2
abundance: NA
j_gene: TRBJ2-7
CDR3nt: TGTGCCAGCAGCTTAGTCAGAGCGGGAGTAGACGAGCAGTACTTC
CDR3aa: CASSLVRAGVDEQYF

v_gene: TRBV28
d_gene: TRBD1
abundance: NA
j_gene: TRBJ1-3
CDR3nt: TGTGCCAGCAGACTGACAGGGGACCCCTCTGGAAACACCATATATTTT
CDR3aa: CASRLTGDPSGNTIYF

v_gene: TRBV19
d_gene: TRBD1
abundance: NA
j_gene: TRBJ1-1
CDR3nt: TGTGCCAGTAGTCCCGGCAGGGGGCGTTACACTGAAGCTTTCTTT
CDR3aa: CASSPGRGRYTEAFF

v_gene: TRBV12-5
d_gene: NA
abundance: few
j_gene: TRBJ1-5
CDR3nt: TGTGCTAGTGGTTTGGCCCCTCGAGGAGTCCTACAGGCTAGCAATCAGCCCCAGCATTTT
CDR3aa: CASGLAPRGVLQASNQPQHF

v_gene: TRBV9
d_gene: NA
abundance: NA
j_gene: TRBJ2-7
CDR3nt: TGTGCCAGCAGCCGAGACGGACAGAGCGAGCAGTACTTC
CDR3aa: CASSRDGQSEQYF

v_gene: TRBV19
d_gene: TRBD2
abundance: NA
j_gene: TRBJ2-7
CDR3nt: TGTGCCAGCGACGGACTAGTGGACGAGCAGTACTTC
CDR3aa: CASDGLVDEQYF

v_gene: TRBV20-1
d_gene: NA
abundance: once
j_gene: TRBJ1-4
CDR3nt: TGCAGTGCCCAGCGGGAAAAACTGTTTTTT
CDR3aa: CSAQREKLFF

v_gene: TRBV7-9
d_gene: NA
abundance: NA
j_gene: TRBJ1-5
CDR3nt: TGTGCCAGCAGCCGTACTAATCAGCCCCAGCATTTT
CDR3aa: CASSRTNQPQHF

v_gene: TRBV9
d_gene: TRBD1
abundance: once
j_gene: TRBJ2-7
CDR3nt: TGTGCCAGCAGCGGACAGGGGGTCTACGAGCAGTACTTC
CDR3aa: CASSGQGVYEQYF

v_gene: TRBV25-1
d_gene: TRBD2
abundance: few
j_gene: TRBJ2-1
CDR3nt: TGTGCCAGCATCCCCCCGGGAGGGGGCTACAATGAGCAGTTCTTC
CDR3aa: CASIPPGGGYNEQFF

v_gene: TRBV10-3
d_gene: NA
abundance: NA
j_gene: TRBJ1-2
CDR3nt: TGTGCCATCAGTGAGGATACAGGTACCCATGGCTACACCTTC
CDR3aa: CAISEDTGTHGYTF

v_gene: TRBV6-6
d_gene: NA
abundance: once
j_gene: TRBJ2-1
CDR3nt: TGTGCCAGCAGTCCCTCGTGGGGGGTTGGGGGTGAGCAGTTCTTC
CDR3aa: CASSPSWGVGGEQFF

v_gene: TRBV19
d_gene: TRBD1
abundance: NA
j_gene: TRBJ1-2
CDR3nt: TGTGCCAGTAGTGAATACCCCCAGGGGGTAGACTATGGCTACACCTTC
CDR3aa: CASSEYPQGVDYGYTF

v_gene: TRBV6-6
d_gene: NA
abundance: NA
j_gene: TRBJ2-1
CDR3nt: TGTGCCAGCAGTTACTCGGAGACAGGATACAATGAGCAGTTCTTC
CDR3aa: CASSYSETGYNEQFF

v_gene: TRBV6-5
d_gene: NA
abundance: NA
j_gene: TRBJ2-3
CDR3nt: TGTGCCAGCAGGGCAGGGTCGCCAGATACGCAGTATTTT
CDR3aa: CASRAGSPDTQYF

v_gene: TRBV7-9
d_gene: TRBD1
abundance: once
j_gene: TRBJ2-4
CDR3nt: TGTGCCAGCAGCTTAGCCGGGACAGGGGGTTTCGCAGCCAAAAACATTCAGTACTTC
CDR3aa: CASSLAGTGGFAAKNIQYF

v_gene: TRBV28
d_gene: TRBD1
abundance: NA
j_gene: TRBJ1-2
CDR3nt: TGTGCCTGCGTGTCGGGCAGGGGGTTATCTAACTATGGCTACACCTTC
CDR3aa: CACVSGRGLSNYGYTF

v_gene: TRBV10-1
d_gene: NA
abundance: NA
j_gene: TRBJ1-3
CDR3nt: TGCGCCAACAAGGGGTTTTTTTCTGGAAACACCATATATTTT
CDR3aa: CANKGFFSGNTIYF

v_gene: TRBV7-9
d_gene: TRBD1
abundance: NA
j_gene: TRBJ2-5
CDR3nt: TGTGCCAGCAGCTTAGGGACAGGGACGCGAGAGACCCAGTACTTC
CDR3aa: CASSLGTGTRETQYF

v_gene: TRBV28
d_gene: TRBD2
abundance: NA
j_gene: TRBJ2-7
CDR3nt: TGTGCCAGCAGTGAACTAGCGGGGGAGTACGAGCAGTACTTC
CDR3aa: CASSELAGEYEQYF

v_gene: TRBV28
d_gene: NA
abundance: few
j_gene: TRBJ2-1
CDR3nt: TGTGCCAGCAAACAGGGATTCGACCATGAGCAGTTCTTC
CDR3aa: CASKQGFDHEQFF

v_gene: TRBV9
d_gene: TRBD2
abundance: NA
j_gene: TRBJ2-1
CDR3nt: TGTGCCAGCAGCCCCCTACTAGCGGGAGTGGGGAATGAGCAGTTCTTC
CDR3aa: CASSPLLAGVGNEQFF

v_gene: TRBV7-3
d_gene: TRBD2
abundance: NA
j_gene: TRBJ2-3
CDR3nt: TGTGCCAGCAGCCTTAGCGGGAGAACAGATACGCAGTATTTT
CDR3aa: CASSLSGRTDTQYF

v_gene: TRBV28
d_gene: TRBD1
abundance: NA
j_gene: TRBJ1-5
CDR3nt: TGTGCCAGCAGTATCTTTACAGGGGTCGATCAGCCCCAGCATTTT
CDR3aa: CASSIFTGVDQPQHF

v_gene: TRBV20-1
d_gene: NA
abundance: NA
j_gene: TRBJ1-1
CDR3nt: TGCAGTGCTAGAGCGGTGACTGAAGCTTTCTTT
CDR3aa: CSARAVTEAFF

v_gene: TRBV19
d_gene: NA
abundance: NA
j_gene: TRBJ2-1
CDR3nt: TGTGCCAGTAGTCCCTCAACCCCACGGGGGAAAGTCTCCTACAATGAGCAGTTCTTC
CDR3aa: CASSPSTPRGKVSYNEQFF

v_gene: TRBV3-1/TRBV3-2
d_gene: NA
abundance: NA
j_gene: TRBJ1-3
CDR3nt: TGTGCCAGCAGCCAGGGGAGGACCATCATATATTTT
CDR3aa: CASSQGRTIIYF

v_gene: TRBV6-2/TRBV6-3
d_gene: NA
abundance: once
j_gene: TRBJ2-5
CDR3nt: TGTGCCAGCAGTTATAACGCGGGAAAAGAGACCCAGTACTTC
CDR3aa: CASSYNAGKETQYF

v_gene: TRBV5-1
d_gene: TRBD1
abundance: NA
j_gene: TRBJ2-2
CDR3nt: TGCGCCAGCAGCCGGGACAGGCGGGCCGGGGAGCTGTTTTTT
CDR3aa: CASSRDRRAGELFF

v_gene: TRBV7-2
d_gene: TRBD1
abundance: few
j_gene: TRBJ2-5
CDR3nt: TGTGCCAGCAGTACCTGGGACAGGAAAGAGACCCAGTACTTC
CDR3aa: CASSTWDRKETQYF

v_gene: TRBV14
d_gene: TRBD1
abundance: NA
j_gene: TRBJ1-2
CDR3nt: TGTGCCAGCAGCACGGACAGGGTCTATGGCTACACCTTC
CDR3aa: CASSTDRVYGYTF

v_gene: TRBV28
d_gene: TRBD1
abundance: NA
j_gene: TRBJ1-5
CDR3nt: TGTGCCAGCAGTAGGGGGGACAGGGAACATCAGCCCCAGCATTTT
CDR3aa: CASSRGDREHQPQHF

v_gene: TRBV29-1
d_gene: NA
abundance: NA
j_gene: TRBJ2-7
CDR3nt: TGCAGCGTTGAAGAAGGCGCGACAACGTCCTTC
CDR3aa: CSVEEGATTSF

v_gene: TRBV11-2
d_gene: NA
abundance: NA
j_gene: TRBJ2-3
CDR3nt: TGTGCCAGCAGCTCGACCGGACACACTGGGGTGGATACGCAGTATTTT
CDR3aa: CASSSTGHTGVDTQYF

v_gene: TRBV19
d_gene: NA
abundance: NA
j_gene: TRBJ2-3
CDR3nt: TGTGCCAGTAGTCGATTCTACACAGATACGCAGTATTTT
CDR3aa: CASSRFYTDTQYF

v_gene: TRBV7-2
d_gene: NA
abundance: NA
j_gene: TRBJ1-5
CDR3nt: TGTGCCAGCAGCTCAGGAAAGAATCAGCCCCAGCATTTT
CDR3aa: CASSSGKNQPQHF

v_gene: TRBV7-2
d_gene: NA
abundance: NA
j_gene: TRBJ2-5
CDR3nt: TGTGCCAGCAGCTCGGGGAGCCTGACCGGGGAGACCCAGTACTTC
CDR3aa: CASSSGSLTGETQYF

v_gene: TRBV28
d_gene: TRBD1
abundance: NA
j_gene: TRBJ1-5
CDR3nt: TGTGCCAGCAGTTTAGTGGGGACAGGGACGTACTATCAGCCCCAGCATTTT
CDR3aa: CASSLVGTGTYYQPQHF

v_gene: TRBV6-5
d_gene: TRBD2
abundance: NA
j_gene: TRBJ2-3
CDR3nt: TGTGCCAGCAGGACTAGCGGGTTCGAAACGCAGTATTTT
CDR3aa: CASRTSGFETQYF

v_gene: TRBV5-4
d_gene: NA
abundance: NA
j_gene: TRBJ2-1
CDR3nt: TGTGCCAGCAGCTTGTGGAGGGAAAGGTTTGTTGAGCAGTTCTTC
CDR3aa: CASSLWRERFVEQFF

v_gene: TRBV15
d_gene: NA
abundance: NA
j_gene: TRBJ1-2
CDR3nt: TGTGCCACCAGCAGAGATCAGGAGGGCTATGGCTACACCTTC
CDR3aa: CATSRDQEGYGYTF

v_gene: TRBV3-1/TRBV3-2
d_gene: TRBD1
abundance: NA
j_gene: TRBJ2-1
CDR3nt: TGTGCCAGCAGCGAAACGGGGGACAGGGTTGTCAGCTCCTACAATGAGCAGTTCTTC
CDR3aa: CASSETGDRVVSSYNEQFF

v_gene: TRBV4-3
d_gene: NA
abundance: NA
j_gene: TRBJ2-3
CDR3nt: TGCGCCAGCAGCCAAGATAGCGGCAGGGAATGGCTACGCCCGGATGATACGCAGTATTTT
CDR3aa: CASSQDSGREWLRPDDTQYF

v_gene: TRBV5-4
d_gene: NA
abundance: NA
j_gene: TRBJ2-5
CDR3nt: TGTGCCAGCGGTCTGGGGGGACTCCAAGAGACCCAGTACTTC
CDR3aa: CASGLGGLQETQYF

v_gene: TRBV3-1/TRBV3-2
d_gene: TRBD2
abundance: NA
j_gene: TRBJ2-1
CDR3nt: TGTGCCAGCAGCCCGGGGGTGGGACTAGCAAATGAGCAGTTCTTC
CDR3aa: CASSPGVGLANEQFF

v_gene: TRBV5-4
d_gene: NA
abundance: NA
j_gene: TRBJ2-7
CDR3nt: TGTGCCAGCAGCTTGGTAGGGGGTTTCTCCAACGAGCAGTACTTC
CDR3aa: CASSLVGGFSNEQYF

v_gene: TRBV6-5
d_gene: TRBD1
abundance: NA
j_gene: TRBJ2-5
CDR3nt: TGTGCCAGCAGTTCAACAGGGGATGACGGAGGCCAGTACTTC
CDR3aa: CASSSTGDDGGQYF

v_gene: TRBV18
d_gene: TRBD2
abundance: NA
j_gene: TRBJ2-7
CDR3nt: TGTGCCAGCTCACCGACACTAGCGGGAGGTGGGTACTACGAGCAGTACTTC
CDR3aa: CASSPTLAGGGYYEQYF

v_gene: TRBV28
d_gene: NA
abundance: NA
j_gene: TRBJ1-2
CDR3nt: TGTGCCAGCAGACCCGGCGGGGGGTATTATGGCTACACCTTC
CDR3aa: CASRPGGGYYGYTF

v_gene: TRBV6-2/TRBV6-3
d_gene: NA
abundance: NA
j_gene: TRBJ1-2
CDR3nt: TGTGCCAGCAGTTCAGCCGGACAGATGGTTGAGGGCTACACCTTC
CDR3aa: CASSSAGQMVEGYTF

v_gene: TRBV7-2
d_gene: NA
abundance: NA
j_gene: TRBJ2-5
CDR3nt: TGTGCCAGCAGCTTAGTGGTGGCAGAGACCCAGTACTTC
CDR3aa: CASSLVVAETQYF

v_gene: TRBV5-4
d_gene: TRBD2
abundance: NA
j_gene: TRBJ2-1
CDR3nt: TGTGCCAGCAGCCCGACGGGGGGATCGAGCTCCTACAATGAGCAGTTCTTC
CDR3aa: CASSPTGGSSSYNEQFF

v_gene: TRBV10-2
d_gene: NA
abundance: NA
j_gene: TRBJ2-7
CDR3nt: TGCGCCAGCAGTGAGCCAGCAGGATCATCCGTCTACGAGCAGTACTTC
CDR3aa: CASSEPAGSSVYEQYF

v_gene: TRBV24-1
d_gene: TRBD2
abundance: NA
j_gene: TRBJ2-2
CDR3nt: TGTGCCACCAGAGCCGGGACTAGCGGCTACACCGGGGAGCTGTTTTTT
CDR3aa: CATRAGTSGYTGELFF